This T cell receptor beta chain was captured by sequencing in a study of blood T cell repertoires in COVID-19. At the level of the study: T cells, B-cell-depleted T cells, or PBMCs supplied cDNA or gDNA.

Sequenced by immunoSEQ multiplex PCR; TCRdb stores in-frame clones only, minus some. This sample yields approximately 300,000 clones, of which around four fifths are seen a single time; about 4% belongs to the top ten. The CDR3 sequence is 15 residues long. In germline, CDR1 is LGHNT, CDR2 FRNRAP. V was pared by 9 bases and J by 6 bases, with 8 bases of the junction left unmatched. The sequenced material came from peripheral blood. This clonotype originated in a woman aged 45 to 65 with active or convalescent COVID-19. The chain combines TRBV12-5 with TRBJ2-1, with 13 nucleotides matching TRBD2. The chain's CDR3 is CASRSLAGGSNEQFF. Here the CDR3 DNA reads TGTGCTAGCCGATCACTAGCGGGAGGGTCCAATGAGCAGTTCTTC.